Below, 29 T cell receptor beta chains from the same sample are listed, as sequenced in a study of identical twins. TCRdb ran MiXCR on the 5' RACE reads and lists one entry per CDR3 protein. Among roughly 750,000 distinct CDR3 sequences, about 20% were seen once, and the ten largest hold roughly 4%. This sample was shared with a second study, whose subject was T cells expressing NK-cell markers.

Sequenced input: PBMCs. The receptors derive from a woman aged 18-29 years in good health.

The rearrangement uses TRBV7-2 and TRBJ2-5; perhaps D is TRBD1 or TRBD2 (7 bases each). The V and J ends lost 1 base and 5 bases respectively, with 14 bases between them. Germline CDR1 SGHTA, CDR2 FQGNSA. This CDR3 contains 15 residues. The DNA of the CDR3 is TGTGCCAGCAGCTTAGTCCAGGGGGGGGATGAGACCCAGTACTTC. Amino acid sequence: CASSLVQGGDETQYF.

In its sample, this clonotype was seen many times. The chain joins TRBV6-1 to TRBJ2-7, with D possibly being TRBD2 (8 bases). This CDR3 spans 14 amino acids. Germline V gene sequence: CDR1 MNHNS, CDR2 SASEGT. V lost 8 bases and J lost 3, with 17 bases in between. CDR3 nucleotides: TGTGCCAGCTCTCCGGGAGGGGGCCTCTACGAGCAGTACTTC. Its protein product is CASSPGGGLYEQYF.

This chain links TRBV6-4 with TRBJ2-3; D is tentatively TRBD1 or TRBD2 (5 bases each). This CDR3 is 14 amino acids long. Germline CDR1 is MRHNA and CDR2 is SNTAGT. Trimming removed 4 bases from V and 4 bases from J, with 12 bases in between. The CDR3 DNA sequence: TGTGCCAGCAGTGTCCGGGGCGATTCAGATACGCAGTATTTT. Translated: CASSVRGDSDTQYF.

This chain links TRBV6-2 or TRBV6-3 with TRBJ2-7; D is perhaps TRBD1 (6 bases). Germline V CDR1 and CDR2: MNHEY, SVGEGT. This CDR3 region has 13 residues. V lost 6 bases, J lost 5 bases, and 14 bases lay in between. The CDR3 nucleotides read TGTGCCAGCAGGACAACAGGGTCCCACGAGCAGTACTTC. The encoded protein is CASRTTGSHEQYF.

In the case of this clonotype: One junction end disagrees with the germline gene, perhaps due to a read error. The CDR3 sequence: CCAVSPLSGLYEQYF. Written as DNA, the CDR3 is TGCTGTGCCGTTTCCCCACTTAGCGGACTCTACGAGCAGTACTTC. V is TRBV20-1 and J is TRBJ2-7, with a possible D match to TRBD2 (6 bases). The CDR3 has 15 amino acids. Germline V gene data show CDR1 as DFQATT and CDR2 as SNEGSKA (reference sequence).

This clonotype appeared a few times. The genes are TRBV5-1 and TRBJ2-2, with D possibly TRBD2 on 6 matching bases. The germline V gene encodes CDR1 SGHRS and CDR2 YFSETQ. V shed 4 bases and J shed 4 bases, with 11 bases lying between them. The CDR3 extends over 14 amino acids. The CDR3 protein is CASSPSGVTGELFF. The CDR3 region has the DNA TGCGCCAGCAGCCCGTCGGGGGTCACCGGGGAGCTGTTTTTT. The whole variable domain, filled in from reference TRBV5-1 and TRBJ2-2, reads KAGVTQTPRYLIKTRGQQVTLSCSPISGHRSVSWYQQTPGQGLQFLFEYFSETQRNKGNFPGRFSGRQFSNSRSEMNVSTLELGDSALYLCASSPSGVTGELFFGEGSRLTVL.

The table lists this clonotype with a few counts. CDR3 DNA: TGCGCCAGCAGCGCGGGACTAGCGTGGACAGATACGCAGTATTTT. This sequence encodes CASSAGLAWTDTQYF. This chain joins TRBV5-1 and TRBJ2-3; 10 bases line up with TRBD2. The CDR3 totals 15 residues. Trimming removed 4 bases from V and 3 bases from J; junction bases left unmatched: 5. CDR1 and CDR2 (germline): SGHRS, YFSETQ.

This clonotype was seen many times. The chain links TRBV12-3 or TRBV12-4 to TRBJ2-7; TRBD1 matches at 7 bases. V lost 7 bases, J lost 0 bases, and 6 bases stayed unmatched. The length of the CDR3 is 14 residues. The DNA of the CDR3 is TGTGCCAGCATCCGGGACAGCAACTCCTACGAGCAGTACTTC. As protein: CASIRDSNSYEQYF.

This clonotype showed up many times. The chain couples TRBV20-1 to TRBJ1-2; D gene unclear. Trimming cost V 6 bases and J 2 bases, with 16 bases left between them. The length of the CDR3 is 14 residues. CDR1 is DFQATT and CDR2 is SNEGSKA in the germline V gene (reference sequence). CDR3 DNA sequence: TGCAGTGCCTCCGGGGAGGGTGAAAACTATGGCTACACCTTC. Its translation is CSASGEGENYGYTF.

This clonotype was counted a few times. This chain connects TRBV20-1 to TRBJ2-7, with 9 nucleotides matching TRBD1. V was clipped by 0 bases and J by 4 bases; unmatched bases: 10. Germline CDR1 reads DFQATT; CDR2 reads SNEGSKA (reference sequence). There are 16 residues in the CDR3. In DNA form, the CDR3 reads TGCAGTGCTAGAGATGGGGGGGGGACAGGGAGTTACGAGCAGTACTTC. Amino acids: CSARDGGGTGSYEQYF.

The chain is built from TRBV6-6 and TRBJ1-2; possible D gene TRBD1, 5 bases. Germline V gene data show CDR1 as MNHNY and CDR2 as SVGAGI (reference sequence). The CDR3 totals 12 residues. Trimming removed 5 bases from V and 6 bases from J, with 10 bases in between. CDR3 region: CASSPRGDGYTF. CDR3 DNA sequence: TGTGCCAGCAGTCCCCGGGGGGATGGCTACACCTTC.

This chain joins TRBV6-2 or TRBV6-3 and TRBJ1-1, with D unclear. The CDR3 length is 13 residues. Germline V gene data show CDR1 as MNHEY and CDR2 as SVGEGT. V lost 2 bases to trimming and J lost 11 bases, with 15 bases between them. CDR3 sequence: CASSYVGVPHAFF. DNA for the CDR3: TGTGCCAGCAGTTACGTCGGGGTTCCCCATGCTTTCTTT.

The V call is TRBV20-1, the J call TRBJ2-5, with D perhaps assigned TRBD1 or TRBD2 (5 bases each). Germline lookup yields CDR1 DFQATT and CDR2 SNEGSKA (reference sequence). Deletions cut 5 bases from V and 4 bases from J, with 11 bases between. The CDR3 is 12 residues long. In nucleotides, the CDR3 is TGCAGTGCTCTGGGGGATGGAGAGACCCAGTACTTC. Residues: CSALGDGETQYF.

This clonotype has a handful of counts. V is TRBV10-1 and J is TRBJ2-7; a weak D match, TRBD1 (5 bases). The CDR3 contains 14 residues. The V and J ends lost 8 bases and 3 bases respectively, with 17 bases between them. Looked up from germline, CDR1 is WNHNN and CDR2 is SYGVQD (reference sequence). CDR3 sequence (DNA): TGCGCCAGCCACTGGTACAGGACGTTCTACGAGCAGTACTTC. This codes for CASHWYRTFYEQYF.

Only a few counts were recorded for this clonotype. The CDR3 loop reads CASSQYTGVRYEQYF. DNA of the CDR3: TGTGCCAGCAGCCAATACACAGGGGTGAGGTACGAGCAGTACTTC. The chain is built from TRBV7-9 and TRBJ2-7; TRBD1 matches 7 bases. The CDR3 length is 15 residues. Trimming cost V 5 bases and J 4 bases; bases outside gene matches: 11. From germline, CDR1 is SEHNR and CDR2 FQNEAQ (reference sequence).

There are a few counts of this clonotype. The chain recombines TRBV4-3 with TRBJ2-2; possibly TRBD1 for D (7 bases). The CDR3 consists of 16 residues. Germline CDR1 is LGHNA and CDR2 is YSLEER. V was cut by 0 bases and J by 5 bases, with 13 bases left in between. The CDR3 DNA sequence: TGCGCCAGCAGCCAAGATCTCCCAGGGGGGACCGGGGAGCTGTTTTTT. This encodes CASSQDLPGGTGELFF.

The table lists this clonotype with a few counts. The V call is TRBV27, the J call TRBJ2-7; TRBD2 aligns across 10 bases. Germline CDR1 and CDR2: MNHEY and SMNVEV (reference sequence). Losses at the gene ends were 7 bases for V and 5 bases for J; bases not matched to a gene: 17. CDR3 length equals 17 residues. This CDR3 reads CASIRRGLAGDPDEQYF. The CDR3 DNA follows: TGTGCCAGCATCCGCCGCGGCCTAGCGGGAGACCCTGACGAGCAGTACTTC.

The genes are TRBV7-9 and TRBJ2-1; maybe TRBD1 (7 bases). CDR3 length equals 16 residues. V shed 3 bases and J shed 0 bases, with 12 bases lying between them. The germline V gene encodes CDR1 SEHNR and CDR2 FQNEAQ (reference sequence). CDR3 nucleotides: TGTGCCAGCAGCTTCCTGCGGGACAGCTCCTACAATGAGCAGTTCTTC. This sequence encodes CASSFLRDSSYNEQFF. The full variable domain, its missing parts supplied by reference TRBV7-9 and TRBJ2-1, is DTGVSQNPRHKITKRGQNVTFRCDPISEHNRLYWYRQTLGQGPEFLTYFQNEAQLEKSRLLSDRFSAERPKGSFSTLEIQRTEQGDSAMYLCASSFLRDSSYNEQFFGPGTRLTVL.

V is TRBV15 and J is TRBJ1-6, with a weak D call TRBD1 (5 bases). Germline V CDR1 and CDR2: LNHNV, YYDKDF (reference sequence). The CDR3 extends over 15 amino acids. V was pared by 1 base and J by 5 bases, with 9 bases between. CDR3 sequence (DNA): TGTGCCACCAGCAGAGGTGGACAAAATAATTCACCCCTCCACTTT. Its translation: CATSRGGQNNSPLHF.

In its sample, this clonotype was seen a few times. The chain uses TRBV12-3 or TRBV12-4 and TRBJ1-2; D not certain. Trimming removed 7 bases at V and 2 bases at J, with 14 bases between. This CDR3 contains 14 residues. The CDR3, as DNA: TGTGCCAGCACTACCACGCACCTCAACTATGGCTACACCTTC. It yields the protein CASTTTHLNYGYTF.

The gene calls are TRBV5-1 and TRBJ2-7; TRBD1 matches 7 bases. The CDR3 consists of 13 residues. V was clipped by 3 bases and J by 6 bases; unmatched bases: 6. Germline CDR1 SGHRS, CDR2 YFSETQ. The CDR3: CASSSGTVPEQYF. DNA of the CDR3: TGCGCCAGCAGCTCCGGGACAGTCCCCGAGCAGTACTTC. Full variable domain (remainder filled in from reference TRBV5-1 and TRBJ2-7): KAGVTQTPRYLIKTRGQQVTLSCSPISGHRSVSWYQQTPGQGLQFLFEYFSETQRNKGNFPGRFSGRQFSNSRSEMNVSTLELGDSALYLCASSSGTVPEQYFGPGTRLTVT.

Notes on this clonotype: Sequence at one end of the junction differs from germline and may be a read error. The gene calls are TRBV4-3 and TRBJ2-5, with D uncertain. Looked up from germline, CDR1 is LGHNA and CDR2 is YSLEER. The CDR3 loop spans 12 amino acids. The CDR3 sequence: CASSQGATSPSF. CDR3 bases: TGCGCCAGCAGCCAAGGAGCCACTTCACCCTCCTTC.

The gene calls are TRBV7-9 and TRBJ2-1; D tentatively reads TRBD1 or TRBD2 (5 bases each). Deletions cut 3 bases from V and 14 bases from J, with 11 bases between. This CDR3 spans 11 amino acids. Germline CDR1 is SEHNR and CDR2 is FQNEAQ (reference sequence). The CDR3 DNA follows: TGTGCCAGCAGCTTGGGGGAAATTGAGTTCTTC. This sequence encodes CASSLGEIEFF.

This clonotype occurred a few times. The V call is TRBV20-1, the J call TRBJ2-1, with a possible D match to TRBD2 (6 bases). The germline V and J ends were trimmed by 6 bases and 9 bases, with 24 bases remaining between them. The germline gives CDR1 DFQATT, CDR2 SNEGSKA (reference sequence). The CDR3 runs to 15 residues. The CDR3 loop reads CSAESSGTAMGEQFF. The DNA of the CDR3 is TGCAGTGCCGAAAGTTCCGGGACTGCGATGGGTGAGCAGTTCTTC.

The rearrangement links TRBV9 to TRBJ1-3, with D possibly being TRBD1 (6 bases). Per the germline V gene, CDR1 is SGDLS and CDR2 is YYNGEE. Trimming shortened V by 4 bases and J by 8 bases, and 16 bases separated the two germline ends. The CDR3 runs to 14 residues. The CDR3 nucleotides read TGTGCCAGCAGCCTTTCCGGGGGCTGGGACACCATATATTTT. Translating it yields CASSLSGGWDTIYF.

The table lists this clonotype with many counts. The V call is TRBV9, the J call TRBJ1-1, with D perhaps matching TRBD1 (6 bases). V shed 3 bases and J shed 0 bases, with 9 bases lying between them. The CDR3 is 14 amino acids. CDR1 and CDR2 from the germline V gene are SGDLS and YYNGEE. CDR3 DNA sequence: TGTGCCAGCAGCGGTGGACAGTTGAACACTGAAGCTTTCTTT. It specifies CASSGGQLNTEAFF.

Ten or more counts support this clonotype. The CDR3 DNA sequence: TGTGCCAGCAGTCGACTAACAGCTAATTCACCCCTCCACTTT. Residues: CASSRLTANSPLHF. The chain combines TRBV12-3 or TRBV12-4 with TRBJ1-6; D unclear. The CDR3 runs to 14 residues. V lost 5 bases and J 6 bases, leaving 11 bases between the germline ends.

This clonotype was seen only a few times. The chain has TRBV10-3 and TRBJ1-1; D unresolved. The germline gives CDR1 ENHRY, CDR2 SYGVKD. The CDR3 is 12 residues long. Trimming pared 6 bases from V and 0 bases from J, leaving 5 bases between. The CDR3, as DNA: TGTGCCATCAGGGGAATGAACACTGAAGCTTTCTTT. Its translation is CAIRGMNTEAFF.

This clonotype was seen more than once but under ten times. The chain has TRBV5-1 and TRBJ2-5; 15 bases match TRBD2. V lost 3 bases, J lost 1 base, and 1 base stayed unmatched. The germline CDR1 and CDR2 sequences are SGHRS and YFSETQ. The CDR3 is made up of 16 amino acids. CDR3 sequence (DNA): TGCGCCAGCAGCTCGGGACTAGCGGGAGGCCAAGAGACCCAGTACTTC. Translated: CASSSGLAGGQETQYF.